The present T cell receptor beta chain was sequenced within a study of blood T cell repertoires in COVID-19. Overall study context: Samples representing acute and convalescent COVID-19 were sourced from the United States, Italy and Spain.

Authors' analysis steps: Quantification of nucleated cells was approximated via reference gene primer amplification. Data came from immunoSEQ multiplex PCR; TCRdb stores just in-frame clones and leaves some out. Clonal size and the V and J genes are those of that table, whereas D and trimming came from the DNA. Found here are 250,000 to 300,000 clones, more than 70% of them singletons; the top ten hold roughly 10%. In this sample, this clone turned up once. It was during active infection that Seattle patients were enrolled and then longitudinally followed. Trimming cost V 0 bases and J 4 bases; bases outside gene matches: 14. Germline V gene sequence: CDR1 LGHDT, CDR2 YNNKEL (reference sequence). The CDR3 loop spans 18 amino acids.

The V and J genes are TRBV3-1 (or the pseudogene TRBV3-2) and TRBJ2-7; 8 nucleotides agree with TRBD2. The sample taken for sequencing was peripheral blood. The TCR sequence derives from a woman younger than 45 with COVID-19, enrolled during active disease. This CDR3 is CASSQDPRTSGLRYEQYF. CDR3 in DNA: TGTGCCAGCAGCCAAGATCCGCGAACTAGCGGTTTAAGGTACGAGCAGTACTTC.